This is a list of T cell receptor beta chains from one sample in a study of blood T cells in healthy people across ages. Via MiXCR, TCRdb re-called the 5' RACE reads, giving one row per CDR3 protein. The sample lists hundreds of thousands of distinct CDR3 sequences, roughly 35% occurring once. Sequenced material: blood. The receptor set was obtained from a man between 18 and 29 years old in good health. Both conserved end residues are trimmed from each CDR3. D genes are given only for firm matches.

d_call	v_call	cdr3_aa
.	TRBV7-2	ASSSSGTPSSYEQY
.	TRBV5-1	ASSLLRGEDSYT
TRBD1	TRBV4-1	ASSQEVKGQGSNT
TRBD2	TRBV7-3	ASSTTSGRLTGELF
.	TRBV9	ASSEGGNEQF
.	TRBV3-1	PGTRGANTEAF
TRBD1	TRBV2	ASRNRGMYEQY
.	TRBV10-3	AISEVSNTGELF
.	TRBV27	ASSLSRYTEAF
.	TRBV2	AGVGAGELF
.	TRBV7-2	ASSPMGGEETQY
.	TRBV5-1	ASSLKAGTREAF
.	TRBV12-3/TRBV12-4	ASSLVGRHQPQH